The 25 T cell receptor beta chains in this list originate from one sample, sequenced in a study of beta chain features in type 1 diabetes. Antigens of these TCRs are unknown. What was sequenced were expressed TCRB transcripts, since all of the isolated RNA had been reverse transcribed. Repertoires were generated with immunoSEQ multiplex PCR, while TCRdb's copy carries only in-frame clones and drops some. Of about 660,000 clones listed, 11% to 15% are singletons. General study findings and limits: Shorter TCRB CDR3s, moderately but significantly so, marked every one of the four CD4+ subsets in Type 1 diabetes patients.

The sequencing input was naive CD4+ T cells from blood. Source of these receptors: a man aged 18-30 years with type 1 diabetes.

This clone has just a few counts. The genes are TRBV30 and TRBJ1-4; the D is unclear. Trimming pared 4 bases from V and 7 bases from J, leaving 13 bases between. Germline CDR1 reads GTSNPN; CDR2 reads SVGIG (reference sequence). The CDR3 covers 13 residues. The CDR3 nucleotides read TGTGCCTGGACGGAAGGCGTATCTGAAAAACTGTTTTTT. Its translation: CAWTEGVSEKLFF.

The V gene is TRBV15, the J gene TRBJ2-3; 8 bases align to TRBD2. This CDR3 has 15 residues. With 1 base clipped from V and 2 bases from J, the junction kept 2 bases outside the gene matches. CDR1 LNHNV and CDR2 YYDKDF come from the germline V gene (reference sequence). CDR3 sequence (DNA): TGTGCCACCAGCAGAGTACTAGCGGTCACAGATACGCAGTATTTT. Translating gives CATSRVLAVTDTQYF.

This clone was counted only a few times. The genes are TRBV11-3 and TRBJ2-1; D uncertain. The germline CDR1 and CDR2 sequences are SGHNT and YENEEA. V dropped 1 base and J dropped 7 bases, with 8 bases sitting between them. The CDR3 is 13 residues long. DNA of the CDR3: TGTGCCAGCAGCTTAGGCGTACGAAATGAGCAGTTCTTC. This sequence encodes CASSLGVRNEQFF.

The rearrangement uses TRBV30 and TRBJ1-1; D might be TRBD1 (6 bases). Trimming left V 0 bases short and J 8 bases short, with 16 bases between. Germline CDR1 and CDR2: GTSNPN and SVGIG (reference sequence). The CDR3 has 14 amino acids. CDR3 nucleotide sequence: TGTGCCTGGAGTGTACTATTGGGGGCGGGCGAAGCTTTCTTT. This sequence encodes CAWSVLLGAGEAFF.

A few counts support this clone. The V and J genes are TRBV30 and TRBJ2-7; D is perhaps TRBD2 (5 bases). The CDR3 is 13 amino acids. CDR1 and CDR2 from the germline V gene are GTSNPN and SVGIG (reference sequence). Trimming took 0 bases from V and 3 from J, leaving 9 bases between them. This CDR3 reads CAWSVAGVYEQYF. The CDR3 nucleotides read TGTGCCTGGAGTGTAGCCGGGGTCTACGAGCAGTACTTC.

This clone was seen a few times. CDR3 amino acids: CASSQELTGQPQHF. In DNA, the CDR3 is TGTGCCAGCAGTCAGGAGCTCACCGGTCAGCCCCAGCATTTT. The chain uses TRBV28 and TRBJ1-5, with D uncertain. CDR1 and CDR2 from the germline V gene are MDHEN and SYDVKM. There are 14 residues in the CDR3. V was clipped by 5 bases and J by 6 bases, with 14 bases between them. Full variable domain (remainder filled in from reference TRBV28 and TRBJ1-5): DVKVTQSSRYLVKRTGEKVFLECVQDMDHENMFWYRQDPGLGLRLIYFSYDVKMKEKGDIPEGYSVSREKKERFSLILESASTNQTSMYLCASSQELTGQPQHFGDGTRLSIL.

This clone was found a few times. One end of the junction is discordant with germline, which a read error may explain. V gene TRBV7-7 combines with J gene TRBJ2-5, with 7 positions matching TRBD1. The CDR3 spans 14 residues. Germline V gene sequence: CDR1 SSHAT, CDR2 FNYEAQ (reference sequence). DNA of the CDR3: TGTGCTAGCAGTTATACAGGGGCGCAAGAGACCCAGTACTTC. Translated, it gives CASSYTGAQETQYF.

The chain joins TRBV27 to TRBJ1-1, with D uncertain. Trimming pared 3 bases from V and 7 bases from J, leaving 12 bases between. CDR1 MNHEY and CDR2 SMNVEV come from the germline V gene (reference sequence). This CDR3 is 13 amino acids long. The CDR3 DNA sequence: TGTGCCAGCAGTTTTTCCAGGAGGGATGAAGCTTTCTTT. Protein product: CASSFSRRDEAFF.

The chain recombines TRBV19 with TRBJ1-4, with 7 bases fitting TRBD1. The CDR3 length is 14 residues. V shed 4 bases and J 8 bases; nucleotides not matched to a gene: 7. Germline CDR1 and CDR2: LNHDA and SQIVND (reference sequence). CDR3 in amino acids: CASSSLTGNEKLFF. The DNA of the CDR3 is TGTGCCAGTAGTAGCCTGACAGGGAACGAAAAACTGTTTTTT.

CDR3 sequence: CASSLRGSGLNSPLHF. The CDR3, as DNA: TGCGCCAGCAGCTTGAGAGGGTCGGGGCTTAATTCACCCCTCCACTTT. The J gene is TRBJ1-6, the V gene TRBV5-1; weak D call: TRBD1 (5 bases). V lost 1 base, J lost 6 bases, and 14 bases lay in between. Germline V CDR1 and CDR2: SGHRS, YFSETQ. The CDR3 has 16 residues.

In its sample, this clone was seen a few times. CDR3 sequence (DNA): TGTGCCAGCAGCTTGAGGGGAAGGTATGGCTACACCTTC. Protein product: CASSLRGRYGYTF. V usage is TRBV5-6 and J usage is TRBJ1-2; D might be TRBD1 (5 bases). Trimming removed 1 base from V and 5 bases from J, with 9 bases in between. Germline CDR1 SGHDT, CDR2 YYEEEE. The CDR3 sequence is 13 residues long.

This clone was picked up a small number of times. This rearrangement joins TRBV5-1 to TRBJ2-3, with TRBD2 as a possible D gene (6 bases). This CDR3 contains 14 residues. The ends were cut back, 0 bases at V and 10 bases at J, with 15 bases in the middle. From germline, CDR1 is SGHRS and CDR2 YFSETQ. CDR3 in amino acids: CASSLEPGDEAQYF. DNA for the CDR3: TGCGCCAGCAGCTTGGAACCGGGAGATGAAGCGCAGTATTTT.

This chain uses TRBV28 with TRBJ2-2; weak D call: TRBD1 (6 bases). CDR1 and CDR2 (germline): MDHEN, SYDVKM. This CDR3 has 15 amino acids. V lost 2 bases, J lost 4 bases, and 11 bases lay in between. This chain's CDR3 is CASSLGQLGTGELFF. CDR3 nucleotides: TGTGCCAGCAGTTTAGGACAGCTTGGCACCGGGGAGCTGTTTTTT.

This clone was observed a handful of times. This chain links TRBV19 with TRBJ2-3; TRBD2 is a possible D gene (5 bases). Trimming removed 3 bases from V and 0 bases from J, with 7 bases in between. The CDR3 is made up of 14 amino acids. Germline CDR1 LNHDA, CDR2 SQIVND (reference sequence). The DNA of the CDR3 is TGTGCCAGTAGTATCCAGCGGAGCACAGATACGCAGTATTTT. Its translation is CASSIQRSTDTQYF.

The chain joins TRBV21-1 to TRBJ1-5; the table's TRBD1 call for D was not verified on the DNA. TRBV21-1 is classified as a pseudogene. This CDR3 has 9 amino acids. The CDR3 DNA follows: TGTGCCAGCAGCAAAGTTGGGGCGTTT. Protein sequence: CASSKVGAF.

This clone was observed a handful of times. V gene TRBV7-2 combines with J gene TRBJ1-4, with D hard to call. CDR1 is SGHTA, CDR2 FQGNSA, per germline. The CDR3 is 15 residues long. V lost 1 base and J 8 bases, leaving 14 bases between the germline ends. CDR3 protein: CASSLEFGRGEKLFF. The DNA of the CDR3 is TGTGCCAGCAGCTTAGAGTTCGGCCGCGGGGAAAAACTGTTTTTT.

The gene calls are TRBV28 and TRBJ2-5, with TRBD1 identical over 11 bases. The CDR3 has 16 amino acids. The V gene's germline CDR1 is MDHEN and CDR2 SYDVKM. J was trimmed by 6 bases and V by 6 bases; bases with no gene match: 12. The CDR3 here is CASRPDRGPGVKTQYF. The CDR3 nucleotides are TGTGCCAGCAGGCCGGACAGGGGGCCTGGGGTCAAGACCCAGTACTTC.

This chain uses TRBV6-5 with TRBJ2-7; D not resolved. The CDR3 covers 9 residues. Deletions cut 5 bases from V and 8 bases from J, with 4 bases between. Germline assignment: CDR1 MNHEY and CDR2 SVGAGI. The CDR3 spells CASSPKQYF. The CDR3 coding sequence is TGTGCCAGCAGTCCCAAGCAGTACTTC.

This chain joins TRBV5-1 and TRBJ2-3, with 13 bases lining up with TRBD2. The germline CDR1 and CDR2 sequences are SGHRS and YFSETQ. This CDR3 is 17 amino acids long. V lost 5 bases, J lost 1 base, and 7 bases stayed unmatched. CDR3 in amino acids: CASRLAGGPSGTDTQYF. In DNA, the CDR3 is TGCGCCAGCAGACTAGCGGGAGGGCCCTCCGGCACAGATACGCAGTATTTT.

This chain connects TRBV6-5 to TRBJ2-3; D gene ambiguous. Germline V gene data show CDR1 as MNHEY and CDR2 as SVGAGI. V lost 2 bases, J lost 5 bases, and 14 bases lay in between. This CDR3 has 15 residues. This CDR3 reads CASSYLGRVGDTQYF. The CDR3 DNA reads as TGTGCCAGCAGTTACCTCGGAAGGGTGGGAGATACGCAGTATTTT.

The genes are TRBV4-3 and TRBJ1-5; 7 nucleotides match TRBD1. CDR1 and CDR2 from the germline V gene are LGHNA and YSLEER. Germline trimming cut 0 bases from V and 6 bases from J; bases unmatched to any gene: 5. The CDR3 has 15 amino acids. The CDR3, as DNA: TGCGCCAGCAGCCAAGACTGGCAGGGGGGTCAGCCCCAGCATTTT. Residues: CASSQDWQGGQPQHF.

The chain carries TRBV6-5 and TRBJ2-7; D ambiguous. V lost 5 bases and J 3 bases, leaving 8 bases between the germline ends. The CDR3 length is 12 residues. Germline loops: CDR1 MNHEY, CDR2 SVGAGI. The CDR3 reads CASSLNRYEQYF. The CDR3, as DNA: TGTGCCAGCAGTCTAAACCGCTACGAGCAGTACTTC.

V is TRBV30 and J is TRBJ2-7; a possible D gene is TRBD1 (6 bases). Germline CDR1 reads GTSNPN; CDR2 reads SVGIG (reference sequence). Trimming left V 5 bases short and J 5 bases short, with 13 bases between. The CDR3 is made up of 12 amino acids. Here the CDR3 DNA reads TGTGCCTGGGAAACAGGGACGAACGAGCAGTACTTC. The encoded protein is CAWETGTNEQYF. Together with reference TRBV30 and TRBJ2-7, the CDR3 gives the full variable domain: SQTIHQWPATLVQPVGSPLSLECTVEGTSNPNLYWYRQAAGRGLQLLFYSVGIGQISSEVPQNLSASRPQDRQFILSSKKLLLSDSGFYLCAWETGTNEQYFGPGTRLTVT.

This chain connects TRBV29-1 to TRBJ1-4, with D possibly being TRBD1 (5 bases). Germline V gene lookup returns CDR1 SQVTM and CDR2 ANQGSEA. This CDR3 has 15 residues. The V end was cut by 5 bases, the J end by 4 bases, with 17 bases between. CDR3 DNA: TGCAGCGTTATTAATACCGGGACGGATAATGAAAAACTGTTTTTT. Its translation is CSVINTGTDNEKLFF.

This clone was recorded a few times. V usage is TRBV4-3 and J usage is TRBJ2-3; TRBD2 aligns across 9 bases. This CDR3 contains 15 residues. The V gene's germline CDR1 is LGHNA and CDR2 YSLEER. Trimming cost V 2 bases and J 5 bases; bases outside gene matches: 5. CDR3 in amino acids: CASSQFSGGRDTQYF. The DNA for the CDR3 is TGCGCCAGCAGCCAATTTAGCGGGGGAAGAGATACGCAGTATTTT.